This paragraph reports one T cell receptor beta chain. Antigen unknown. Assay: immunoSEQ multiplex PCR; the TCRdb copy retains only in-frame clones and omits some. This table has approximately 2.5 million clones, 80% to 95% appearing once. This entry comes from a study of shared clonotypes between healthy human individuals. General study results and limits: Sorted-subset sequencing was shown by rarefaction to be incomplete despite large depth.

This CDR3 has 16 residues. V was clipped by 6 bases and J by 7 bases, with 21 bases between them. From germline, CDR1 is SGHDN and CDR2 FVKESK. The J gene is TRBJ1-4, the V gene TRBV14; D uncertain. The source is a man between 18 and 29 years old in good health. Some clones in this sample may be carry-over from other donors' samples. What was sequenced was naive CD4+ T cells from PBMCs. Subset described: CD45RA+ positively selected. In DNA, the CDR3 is TGTGCCAGCAGACGTACCGGGGAGACACCGGGTGAAAAACTGTTTTTT. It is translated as CASRRTGETPGEKLFF.